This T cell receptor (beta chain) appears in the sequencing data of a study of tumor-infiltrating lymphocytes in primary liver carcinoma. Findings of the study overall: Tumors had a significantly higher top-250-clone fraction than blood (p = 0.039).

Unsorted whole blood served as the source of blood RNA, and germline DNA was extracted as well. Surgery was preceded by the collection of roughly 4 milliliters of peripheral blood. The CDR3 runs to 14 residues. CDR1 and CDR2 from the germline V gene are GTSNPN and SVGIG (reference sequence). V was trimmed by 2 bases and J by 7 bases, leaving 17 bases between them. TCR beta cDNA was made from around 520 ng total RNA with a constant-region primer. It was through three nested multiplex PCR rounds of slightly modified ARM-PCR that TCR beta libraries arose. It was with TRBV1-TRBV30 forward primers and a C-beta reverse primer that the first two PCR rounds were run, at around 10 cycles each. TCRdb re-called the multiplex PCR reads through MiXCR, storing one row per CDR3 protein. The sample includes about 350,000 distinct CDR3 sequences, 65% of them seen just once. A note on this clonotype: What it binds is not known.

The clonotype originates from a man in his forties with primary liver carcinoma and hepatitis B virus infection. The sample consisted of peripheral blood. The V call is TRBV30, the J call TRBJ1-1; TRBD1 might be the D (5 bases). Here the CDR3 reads CAWSRGSIPNEAFF. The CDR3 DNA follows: TGTGCCTGGAGTAGGGGCTCGATCCCAAATGAAGCTTTCTTT. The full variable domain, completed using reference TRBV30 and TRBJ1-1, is SQTIHQWPATLVQPVGSPLSLECTVEGTSNPNLYWYRQAAGRGLQLLFYSVGIGQISSEVPQNLSASRPQDRQFILSSKKLLLSDSGFYLCAWSRGSIPNEAFFGQGTRLTVV.